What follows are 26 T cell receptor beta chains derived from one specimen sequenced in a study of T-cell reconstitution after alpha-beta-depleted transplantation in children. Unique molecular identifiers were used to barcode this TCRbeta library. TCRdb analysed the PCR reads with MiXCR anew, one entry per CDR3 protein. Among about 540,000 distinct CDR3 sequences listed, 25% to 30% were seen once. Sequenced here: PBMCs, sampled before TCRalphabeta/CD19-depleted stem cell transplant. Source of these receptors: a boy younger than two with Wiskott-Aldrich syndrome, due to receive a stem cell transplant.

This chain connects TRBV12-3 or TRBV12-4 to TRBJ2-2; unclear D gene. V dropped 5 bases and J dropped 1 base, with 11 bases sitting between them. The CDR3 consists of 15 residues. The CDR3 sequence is CASSPGRLNTGELFF. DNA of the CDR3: TGTGCCAGCAGTCCGGGCAGATTGAACACCGGGGAGCTGTTTTTT.

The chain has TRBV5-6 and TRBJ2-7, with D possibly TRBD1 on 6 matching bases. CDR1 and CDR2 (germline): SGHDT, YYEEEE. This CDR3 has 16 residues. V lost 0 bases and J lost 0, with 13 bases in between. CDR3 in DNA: TGTGCCAGCAGCTTGGCCGGCGTAGGGGGCTCCTACGAGCAGTACTTC. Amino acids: CASSLAGVGGSYEQYF. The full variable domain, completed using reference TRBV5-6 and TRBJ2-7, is DAGVTQSPTHLIKTRGQQVTLRCSPKSGHDTVSWYQQALGQGPQFIFQYYEEEERQRGNFPDRFSGHQFPNYSSELNVNALLLGDSALYLCASSLAGVGGSYEQYFGPGTRLTVT.

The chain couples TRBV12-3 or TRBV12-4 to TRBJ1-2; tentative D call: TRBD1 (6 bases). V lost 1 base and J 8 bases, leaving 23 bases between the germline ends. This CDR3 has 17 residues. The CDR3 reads CASSLDMIGGQGRGYTF. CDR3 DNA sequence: TGTGCCAGCAGTTTAGACATGATCGGGGGGCAAGGAAGGGGCTACACCTTC.

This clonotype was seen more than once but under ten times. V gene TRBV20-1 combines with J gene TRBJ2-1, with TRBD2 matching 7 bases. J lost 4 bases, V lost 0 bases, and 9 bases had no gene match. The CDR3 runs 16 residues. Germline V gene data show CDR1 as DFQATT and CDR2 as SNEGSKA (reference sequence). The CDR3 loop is CSARDWASGLYNEQFF. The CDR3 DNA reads TGCAGTGCTAGAGATTGGGCTAGCGGATTGTACAATGAGCAGTTCTTC.

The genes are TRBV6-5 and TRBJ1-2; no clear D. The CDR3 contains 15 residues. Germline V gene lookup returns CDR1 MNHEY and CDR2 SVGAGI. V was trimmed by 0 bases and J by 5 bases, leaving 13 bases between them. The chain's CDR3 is CASSYSISTVYGYTF. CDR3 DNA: TGTGCCAGCAGTTACTCGATATCCACAGTTTATGGCTACACCTTC.

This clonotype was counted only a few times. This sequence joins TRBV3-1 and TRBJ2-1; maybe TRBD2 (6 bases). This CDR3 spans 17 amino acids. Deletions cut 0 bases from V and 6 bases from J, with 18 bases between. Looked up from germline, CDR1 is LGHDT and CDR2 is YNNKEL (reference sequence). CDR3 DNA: TGTGCCAGCAGCCAAGACCTCGGAAGGCTAGCGCCCAATGAGCAGTTCTTC. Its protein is CASSQDLGRLAPNEQFF.

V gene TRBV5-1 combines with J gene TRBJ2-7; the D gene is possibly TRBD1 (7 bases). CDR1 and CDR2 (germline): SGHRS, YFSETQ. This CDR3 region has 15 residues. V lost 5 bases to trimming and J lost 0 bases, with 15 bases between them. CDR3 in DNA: TGCGCCAGCAGGACTAGGGACAGTAGCTCCTACGAGCAGTACTTC. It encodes CASRTRDSSSYEQYF.

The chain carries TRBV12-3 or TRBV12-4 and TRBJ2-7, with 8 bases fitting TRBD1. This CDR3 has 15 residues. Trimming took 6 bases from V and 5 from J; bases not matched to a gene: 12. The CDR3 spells CASSIRGQGANEQYF. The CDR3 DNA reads TGTGCCAGCAGCATAAGGGGCCAGGGGGCCAACGAGCAGTACTTC.

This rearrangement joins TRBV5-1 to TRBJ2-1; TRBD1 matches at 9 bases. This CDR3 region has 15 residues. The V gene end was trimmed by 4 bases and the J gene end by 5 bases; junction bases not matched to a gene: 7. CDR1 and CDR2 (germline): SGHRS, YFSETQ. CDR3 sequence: CASSATGGANNEQFF. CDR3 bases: TGCGCCAGCAGCGCCACAGGGGGCGCCAACAATGAGCAGTTCTTC.

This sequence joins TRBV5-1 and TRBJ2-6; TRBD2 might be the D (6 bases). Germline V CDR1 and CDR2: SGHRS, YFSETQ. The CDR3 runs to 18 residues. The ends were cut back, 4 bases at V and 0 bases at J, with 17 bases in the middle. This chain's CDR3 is CASSPRELGFSGANVLTF. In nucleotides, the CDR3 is TGCGCCAGCAGCCCCCGGGAGTTGGGTTTCTCTGGGGCCAACGTCCTGACTTTC.

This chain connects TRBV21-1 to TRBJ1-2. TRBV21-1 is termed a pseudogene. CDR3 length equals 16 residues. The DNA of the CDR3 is TGTGCCAGCAGCAAAAATAGGACCGCGGCCTACTATGGCTACACCTTC. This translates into CASSKNRTAAYYGYTF.

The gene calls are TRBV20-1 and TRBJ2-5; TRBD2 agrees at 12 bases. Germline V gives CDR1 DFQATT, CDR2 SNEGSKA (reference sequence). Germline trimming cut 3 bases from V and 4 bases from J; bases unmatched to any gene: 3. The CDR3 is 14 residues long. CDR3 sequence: CSARTSGSAETQYF. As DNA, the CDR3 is TGCAGTGCTAGGACTAGCGGGAGTGCAGAGACCCAGTACTTC.

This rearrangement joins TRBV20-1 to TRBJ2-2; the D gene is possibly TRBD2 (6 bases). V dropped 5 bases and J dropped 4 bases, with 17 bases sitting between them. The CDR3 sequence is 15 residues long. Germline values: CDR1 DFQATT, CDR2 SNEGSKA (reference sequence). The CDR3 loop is CSALGSARGTGELFF. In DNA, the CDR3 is TGCAGTGCTCTAGGGTCGGCGCGGGGCACCGGGGAGCTGTTTTTT.

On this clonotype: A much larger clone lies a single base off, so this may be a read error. The CDR3 sequence is CASGRDNTEAFF. CDR3 DNA sequence: TGCGCCAGCGGCCGGGATAACACTGAAGCTTTCTTT. The chain recombines TRBV5-1 with TRBJ1-1; D is undetermined. V lost 7 bases, J lost 2 bases, and 9 bases lay in between. The germline CDR1 and CDR2 sequences are SGHRS and YFSETQ. This CDR3 region has 12 residues. The full variable domain, in which reference TRBV5-1 and TRBJ1-1 provide the parts outside the CDR3, is KAGVTQTPRYLIKTRGQQVTLSCSPISGHRSVSWYQQTPGQGLQFLFEYFSETQRNKGNFPGRFSGRQFSNSRSEMNVSTLELGDSALYLCASGRDNTEAFFGQGTRLTVV.

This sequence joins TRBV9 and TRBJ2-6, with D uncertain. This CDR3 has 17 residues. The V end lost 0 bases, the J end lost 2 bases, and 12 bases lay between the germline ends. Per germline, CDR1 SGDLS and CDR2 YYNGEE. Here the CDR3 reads CASSVEGHNTGANVLTF. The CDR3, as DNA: TGTGCCAGCAGCGTAGAAGGGCACAACACTGGGGCCAACGTCCTGACTTTC.

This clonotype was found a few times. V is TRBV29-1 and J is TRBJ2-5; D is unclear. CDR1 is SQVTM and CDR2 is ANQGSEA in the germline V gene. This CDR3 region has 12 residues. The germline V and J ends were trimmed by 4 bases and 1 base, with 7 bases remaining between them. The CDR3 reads CSVVNLQETQYF. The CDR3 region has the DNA TGCAGCGTTGTTAATCTCCAAGAGACCCAGTACTTC. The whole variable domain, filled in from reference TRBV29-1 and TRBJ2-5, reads SAVISQKPSRDICQRGTSLTIQCQVDSQVTMMFWYRQQPGQSLTLIATANQGSEATYESGFVIDKFPISRPNLTFSTLTVSNMSPEDSSIYLCSVVNLQETQYFGPGTRLLVL.

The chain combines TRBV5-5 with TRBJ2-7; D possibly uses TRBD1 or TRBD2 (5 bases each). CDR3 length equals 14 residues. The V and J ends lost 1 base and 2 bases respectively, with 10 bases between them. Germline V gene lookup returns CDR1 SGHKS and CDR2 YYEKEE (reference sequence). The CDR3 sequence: CASSLWGTPYEQYF. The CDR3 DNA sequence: TGTGCCAGCAGCTTGTGGGGGACCCCCTACGAGCAGTACTTC.

The CDR3 DNA sequence: TGCAGTGCTAGCCCCCAAGCGACAGAGACCCAGTACTTC. As protein: CSASPQATETQYF. The gene calls are TRBV20-1 and TRBJ2-5, with D uncertain. V lost 3 bases, J lost 4 bases, and 12 bases lay in between. The germline gives CDR1 DFQATT, CDR2 SNEGSKA (reference sequence). The CDR3 runs 13 residues.

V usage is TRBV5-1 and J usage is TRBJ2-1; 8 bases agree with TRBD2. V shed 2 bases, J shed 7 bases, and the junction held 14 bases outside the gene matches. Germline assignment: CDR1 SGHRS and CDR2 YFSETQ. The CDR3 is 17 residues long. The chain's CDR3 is CASSLRRGGGPWNEQFF. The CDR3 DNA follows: TGCGCCAGCAGCTTACGCCGGGGGGGAGGGCCTTGGAATGAGCAGTTCTTC.

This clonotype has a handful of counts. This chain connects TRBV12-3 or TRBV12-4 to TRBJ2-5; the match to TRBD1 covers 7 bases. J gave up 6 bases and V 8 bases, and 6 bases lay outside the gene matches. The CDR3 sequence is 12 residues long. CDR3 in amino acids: CASRNRGKTQYF. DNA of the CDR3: TGTGCCAGCCGGAACAGGGGCAAGACCCAGTACTTC.

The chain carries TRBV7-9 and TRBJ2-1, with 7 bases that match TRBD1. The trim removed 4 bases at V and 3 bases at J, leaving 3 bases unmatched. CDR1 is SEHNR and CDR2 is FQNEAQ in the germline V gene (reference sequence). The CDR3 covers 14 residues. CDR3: CASSYGQVYNEQFF. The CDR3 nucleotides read TGTGCCAGCAGCTACGGACAGGTCTACAATGAGCAGTTCTTC. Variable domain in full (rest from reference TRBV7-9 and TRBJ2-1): DTGVSQNPRHKITKRGQNVTFRCDPISEHNRLYWYRQTLGQGPEFLTYFQNEAQLEKSRLLSDRFSAERPKGSFSTLEIQRTEQGDSAMYLCASSYGQVYNEQFFGPGTRLTVL.

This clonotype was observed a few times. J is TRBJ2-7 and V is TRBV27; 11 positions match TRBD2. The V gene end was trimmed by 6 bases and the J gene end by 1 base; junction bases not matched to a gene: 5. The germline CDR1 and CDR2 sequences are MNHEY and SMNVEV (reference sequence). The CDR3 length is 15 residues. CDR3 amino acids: CASSILAGASYEQYF. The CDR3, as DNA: TGTGCCAGCAGCATACTAGCGGGAGCTTCCTACGAGCAGTACTTC.

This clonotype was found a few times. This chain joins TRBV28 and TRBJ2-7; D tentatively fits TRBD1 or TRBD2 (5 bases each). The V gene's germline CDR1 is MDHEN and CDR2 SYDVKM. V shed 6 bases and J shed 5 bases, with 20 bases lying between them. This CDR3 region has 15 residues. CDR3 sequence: CASSPLGVGENEQYF. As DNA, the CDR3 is TGTGCCAGCAGCCCCTTGGGGGTAGGTGAGAACGAGCAGTACTTC.

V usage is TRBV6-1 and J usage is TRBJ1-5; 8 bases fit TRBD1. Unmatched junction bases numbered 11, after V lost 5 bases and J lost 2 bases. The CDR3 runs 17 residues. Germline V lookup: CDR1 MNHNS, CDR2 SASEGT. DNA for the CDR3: TGTGCCAGCAGTAGGGACAGGTCCGATCTGGGCAATCAGCCCCAGCATTTT. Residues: CASSRDRSDLGNQPQHF.

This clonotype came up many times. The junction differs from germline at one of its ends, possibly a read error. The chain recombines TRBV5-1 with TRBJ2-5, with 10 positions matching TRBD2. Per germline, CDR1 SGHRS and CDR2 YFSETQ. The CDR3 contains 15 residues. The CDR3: CASSLGLAGDETQYF. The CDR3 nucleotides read TGTGCCAGCAGTTTAGGGCTAGCGGGAGATGAGACCCAGTACTTC.

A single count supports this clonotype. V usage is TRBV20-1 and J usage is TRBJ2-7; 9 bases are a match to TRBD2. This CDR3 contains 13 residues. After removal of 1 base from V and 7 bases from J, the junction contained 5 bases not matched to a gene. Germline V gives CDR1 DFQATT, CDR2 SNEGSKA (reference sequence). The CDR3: CSARVAGVREQYF. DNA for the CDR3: TGCAGTGCTAGAGTAGCGGGAGTGCGTGAGCAGTACTTC.